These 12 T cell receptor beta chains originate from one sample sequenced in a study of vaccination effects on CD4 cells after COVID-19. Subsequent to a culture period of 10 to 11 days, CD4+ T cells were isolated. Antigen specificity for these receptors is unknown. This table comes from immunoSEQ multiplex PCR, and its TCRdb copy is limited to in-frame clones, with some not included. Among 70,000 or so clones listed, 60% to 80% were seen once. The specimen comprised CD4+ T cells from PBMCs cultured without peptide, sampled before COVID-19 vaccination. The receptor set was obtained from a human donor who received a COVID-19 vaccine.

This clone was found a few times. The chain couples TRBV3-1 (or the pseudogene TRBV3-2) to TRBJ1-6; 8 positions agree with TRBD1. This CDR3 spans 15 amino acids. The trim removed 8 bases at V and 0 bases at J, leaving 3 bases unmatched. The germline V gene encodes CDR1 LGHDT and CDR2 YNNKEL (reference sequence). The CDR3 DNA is TGTGCCAGCCGACAGGGGAGCTCCTATAATTCACCCCTCCACTTT. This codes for CASRQGSSYNSPLHF.

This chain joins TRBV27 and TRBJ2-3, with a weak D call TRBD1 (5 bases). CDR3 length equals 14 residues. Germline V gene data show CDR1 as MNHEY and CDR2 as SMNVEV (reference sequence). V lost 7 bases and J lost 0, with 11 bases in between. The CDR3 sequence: CASKRTRSTDTQYF. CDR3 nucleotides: TGTGCCAGCAAGAGGACACGCAGCACAGATACGCAGTATTTT.

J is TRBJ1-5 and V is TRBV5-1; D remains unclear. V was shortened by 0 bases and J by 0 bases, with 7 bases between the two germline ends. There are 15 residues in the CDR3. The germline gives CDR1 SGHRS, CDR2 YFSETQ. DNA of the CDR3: TGCGCCAGCAGCTTGGAAGGGTATAGCAATCAGCCCCAGCATTTT. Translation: CASSLEGYSNQPQHF. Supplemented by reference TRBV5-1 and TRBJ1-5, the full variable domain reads KAGVTQTPRYLIKTRGQQVTLSCSPISGHRSVSWYQQTPGQGLQFLFEYFSETQRNKGNFPGRFSGRQFSNSRSEMNVSTLELGDSALYLCASSLEGYSNQPQHFGDGTRLSIL.

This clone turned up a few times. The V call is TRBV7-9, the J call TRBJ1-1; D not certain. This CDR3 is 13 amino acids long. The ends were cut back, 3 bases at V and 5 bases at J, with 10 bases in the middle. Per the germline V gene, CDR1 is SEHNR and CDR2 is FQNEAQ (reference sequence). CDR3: CASSFREATEAFF. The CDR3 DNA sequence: TGTGCCAGCAGCTTTCGGGAGGCAACTGAAGCTTTCTTT.

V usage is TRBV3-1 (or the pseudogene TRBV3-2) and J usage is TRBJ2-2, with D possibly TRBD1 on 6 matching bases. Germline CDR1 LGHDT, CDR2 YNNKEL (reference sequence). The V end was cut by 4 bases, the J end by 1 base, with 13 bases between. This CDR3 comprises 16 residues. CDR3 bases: TGTGCCAGCAGCCCGGGACGGACAGAGAACACCGGGGAGCTGTTTTTT. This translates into CASSPGRTENTGELFF.

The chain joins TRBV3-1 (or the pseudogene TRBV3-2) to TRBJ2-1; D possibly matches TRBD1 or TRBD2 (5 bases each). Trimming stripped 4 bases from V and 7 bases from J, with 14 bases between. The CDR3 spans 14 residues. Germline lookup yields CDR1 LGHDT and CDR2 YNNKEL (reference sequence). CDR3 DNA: TGTGCCAGCAGCCCACTAAGAGAGGGGAATGAGCAGTTCTTC. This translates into CASSPLREGNEQFF.

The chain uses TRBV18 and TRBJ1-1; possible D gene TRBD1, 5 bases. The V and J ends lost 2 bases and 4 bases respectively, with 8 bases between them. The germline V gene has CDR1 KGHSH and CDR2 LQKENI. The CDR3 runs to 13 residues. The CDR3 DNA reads TGTGCCAGCTCACCAGGGGGGACCACTGAAGCTTTCTTT. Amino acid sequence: CASSPGGTTEAFF.

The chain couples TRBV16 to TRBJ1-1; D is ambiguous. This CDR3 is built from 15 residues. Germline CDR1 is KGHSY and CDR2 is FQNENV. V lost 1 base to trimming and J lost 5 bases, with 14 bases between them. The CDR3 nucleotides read TGTGCCAGCAGCCAATTAGGGCCGTTGGGGACTGAAGCTTTCTTT. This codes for CASSQLGPLGTEAFF.

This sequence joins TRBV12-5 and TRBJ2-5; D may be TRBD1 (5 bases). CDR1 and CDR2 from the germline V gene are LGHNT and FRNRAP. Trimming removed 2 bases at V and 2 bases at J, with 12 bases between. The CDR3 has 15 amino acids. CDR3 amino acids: CASGLLAGSQETQYF. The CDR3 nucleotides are TGTGCTAGTGGTTTGCTGGCAGGGTCACAAGAGACCCAGTACTTC. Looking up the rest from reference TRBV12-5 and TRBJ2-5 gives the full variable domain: DARVTQTPRHKVTEMGQEVTMRCQPILGHNTVFWYRQTMMQGLELLAYFRNRAPLDDSGMPKDRFSAEMPDATLATLKIQPSEPRDSAVYFCASGLLAGSQETQYFGPGTRLLVL.

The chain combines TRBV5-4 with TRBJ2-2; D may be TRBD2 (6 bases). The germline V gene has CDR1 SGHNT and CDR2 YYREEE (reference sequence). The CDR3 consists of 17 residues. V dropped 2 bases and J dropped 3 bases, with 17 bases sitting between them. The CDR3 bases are TGTGCCAGCAGCTTAATAAACTTGGGGGGACACACCGGGGAGCTGTTTTTT. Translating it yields CASSLINLGGHTGELFF. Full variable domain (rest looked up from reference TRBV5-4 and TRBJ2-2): ETGVTQSPTHLIKTRGQQVTLRCSSQSGHNTVSWYQQALGQGPQFIFQYYREEENGRGNFPPRFSGLQFPNYSSELNVNALELDDSALYLCASSLINLGGHTGELFFGEGSRLTVL.

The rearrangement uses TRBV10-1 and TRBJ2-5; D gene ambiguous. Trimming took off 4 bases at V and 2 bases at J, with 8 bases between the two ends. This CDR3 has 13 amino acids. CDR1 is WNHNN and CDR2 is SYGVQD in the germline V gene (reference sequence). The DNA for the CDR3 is TGCGCCAGCAGTGTGAGGAGACAAGAGACCCAGTACTTC. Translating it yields CASSVRRQETQYF.

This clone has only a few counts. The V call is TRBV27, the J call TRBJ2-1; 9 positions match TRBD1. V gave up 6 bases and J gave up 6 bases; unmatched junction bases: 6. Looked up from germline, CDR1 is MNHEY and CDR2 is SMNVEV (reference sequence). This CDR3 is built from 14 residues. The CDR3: CASSEQGAINEQFF. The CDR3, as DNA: TGTGCCAGCAGCGAACAGGGGGCGATCAATGAGCAGTTCTTC.